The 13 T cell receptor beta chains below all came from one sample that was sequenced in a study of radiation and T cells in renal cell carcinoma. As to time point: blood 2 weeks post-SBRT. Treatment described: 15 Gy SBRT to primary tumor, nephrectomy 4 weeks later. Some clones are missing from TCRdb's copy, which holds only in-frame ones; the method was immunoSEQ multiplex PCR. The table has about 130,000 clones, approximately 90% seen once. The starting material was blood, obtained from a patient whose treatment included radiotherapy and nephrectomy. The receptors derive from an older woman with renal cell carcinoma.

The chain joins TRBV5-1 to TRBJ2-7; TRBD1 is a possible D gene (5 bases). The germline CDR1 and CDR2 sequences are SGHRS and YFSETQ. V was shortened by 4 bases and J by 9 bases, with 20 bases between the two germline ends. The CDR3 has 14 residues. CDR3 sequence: CASSETGGERGQYF. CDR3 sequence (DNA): TGCGCCAGCAGCGAAACAGGCGGCGAGCGCGGGCAGTACTTC. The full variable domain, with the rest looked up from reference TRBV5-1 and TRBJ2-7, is KAGVTQTPRYLIKTRGQQVTLSCSPISGHRSVSWYQQTPGQGLQFLFEYFSETQRNKGNFPGRFSGRQFSNSRSEMNVSTLELGDSALYLCASSETGGERGQYFGPGTRLTVT.

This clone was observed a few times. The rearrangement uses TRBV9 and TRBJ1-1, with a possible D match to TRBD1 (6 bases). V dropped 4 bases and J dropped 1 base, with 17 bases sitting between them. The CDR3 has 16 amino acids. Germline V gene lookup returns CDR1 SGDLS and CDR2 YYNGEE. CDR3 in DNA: TGTGCCAGCAGCTCAGGACAGACCCTCGGGAACACTGAAGCTTTCTTT. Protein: CASSSGQTLGNTEAFF.

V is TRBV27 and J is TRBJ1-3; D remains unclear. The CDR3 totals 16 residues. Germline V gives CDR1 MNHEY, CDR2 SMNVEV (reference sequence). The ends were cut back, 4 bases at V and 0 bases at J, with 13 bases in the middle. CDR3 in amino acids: CASSSVGLSSGNTIYF. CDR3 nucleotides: TGTGCCAGCAGTTCCGTGGGCCTTAGCTCTGGAAACACCATATATTTT.

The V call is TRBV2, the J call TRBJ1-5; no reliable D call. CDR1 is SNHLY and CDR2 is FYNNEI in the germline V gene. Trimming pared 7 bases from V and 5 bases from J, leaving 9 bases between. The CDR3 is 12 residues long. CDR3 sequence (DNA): TGTGCCAGCAAGAACGGGGATCAGCCCCAGCATTTT. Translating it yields CASKNGDQPQHF.

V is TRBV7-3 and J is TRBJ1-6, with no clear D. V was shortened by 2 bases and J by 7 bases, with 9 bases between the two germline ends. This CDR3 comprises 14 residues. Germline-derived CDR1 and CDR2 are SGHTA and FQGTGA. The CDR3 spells CASSLVHGNSPLHF. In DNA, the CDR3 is TGTGCCAGCAGCTTAGTCCATGGAAATTCACCCCTCCACTTT.

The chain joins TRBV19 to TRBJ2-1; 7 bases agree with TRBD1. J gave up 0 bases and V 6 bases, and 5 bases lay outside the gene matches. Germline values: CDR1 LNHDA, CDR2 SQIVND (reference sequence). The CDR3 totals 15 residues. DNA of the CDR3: TGTGCCAGTAGGCCGGACAGGAGCTCCTACAATGAGCAGTTCTTC. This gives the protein CASRPDRSSYNEQFF.

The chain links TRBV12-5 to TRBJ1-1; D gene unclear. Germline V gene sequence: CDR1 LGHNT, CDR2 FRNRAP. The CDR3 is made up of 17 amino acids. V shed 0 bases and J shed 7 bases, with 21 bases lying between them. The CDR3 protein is CASGLVLDRHGIGEAFF. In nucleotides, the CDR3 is TGTGCTAGTGGTTTGGTACTGGACCGCCACGGGATAGGTGAAGCTTTCTTT. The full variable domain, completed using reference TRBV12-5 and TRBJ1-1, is DARVTQTPRHKVTEMGQEVTMRCQPILGHNTVFWYRQTMMQGLELLAYFRNRAPLDDSGMPKDRFSAEMPDATLATLKIQPSEPRDSAVYFCASGLVLDRHGIGEAFFGQGTRLTVV.

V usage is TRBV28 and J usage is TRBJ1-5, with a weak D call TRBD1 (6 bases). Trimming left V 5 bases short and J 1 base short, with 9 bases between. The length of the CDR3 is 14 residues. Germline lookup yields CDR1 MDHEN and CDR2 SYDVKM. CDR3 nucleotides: TGTGCCAGCAGTATGGGGGGCAGCAATCAGCCCCAGCATTTT. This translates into CASSMGGSNQPQHF.

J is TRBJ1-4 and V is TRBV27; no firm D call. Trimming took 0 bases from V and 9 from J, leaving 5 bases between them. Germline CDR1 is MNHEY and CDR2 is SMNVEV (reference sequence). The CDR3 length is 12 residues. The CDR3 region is CASSLSGKKLFF. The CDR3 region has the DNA TGTGCCAGCAGTTTATCCGGGAAAAAACTGTTTTTT.

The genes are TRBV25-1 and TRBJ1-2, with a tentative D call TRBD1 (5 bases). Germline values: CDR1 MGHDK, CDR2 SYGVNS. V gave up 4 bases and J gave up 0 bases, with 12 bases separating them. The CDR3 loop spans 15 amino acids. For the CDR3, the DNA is TGTGCCAGCAGTGCTCGGGGGGAAGCTAACTATGGCTACACCTTC. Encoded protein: CASSARGEANYGYTF.

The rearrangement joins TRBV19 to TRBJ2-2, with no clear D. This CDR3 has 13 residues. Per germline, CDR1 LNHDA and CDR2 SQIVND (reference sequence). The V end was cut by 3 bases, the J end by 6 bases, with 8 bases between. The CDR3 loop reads CASSIVGAGELFF. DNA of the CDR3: TGTGCCAGTAGTATCGTCGGTGCCGGGGAGCTGTTTTTT.

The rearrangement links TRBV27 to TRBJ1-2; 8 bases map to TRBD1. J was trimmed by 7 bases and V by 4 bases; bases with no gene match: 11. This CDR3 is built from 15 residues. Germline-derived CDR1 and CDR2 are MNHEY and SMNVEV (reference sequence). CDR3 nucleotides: TGTGCCAGCAGTTCCTTATTGACAGGGGTTGGTGGCTACACCTTC. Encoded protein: CASSSLLTGVGGYTF.

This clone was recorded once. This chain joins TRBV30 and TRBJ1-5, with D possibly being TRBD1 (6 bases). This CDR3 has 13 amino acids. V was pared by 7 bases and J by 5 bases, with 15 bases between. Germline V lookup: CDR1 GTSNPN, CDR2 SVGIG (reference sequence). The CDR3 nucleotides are TGTGCCTCTGCCGAGGGGGGCGATCAGCCCCAGCATTTT. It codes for CASAEGGDQPQHF.